This T cell receptor (beta chain) was documented in a study of T cell repertoires in aging, cancer and after chemotherapy. Overall study context: Glioblastoma patients receiving temozolomide-based therapy gave paired samples before and after chemotherapy. Points from the study as a whole: These repertoire data do not allow conclusions about immunological memory after chemotherapy. Healthy donors lost TCR diversity with age mainly through richness, cancer patients through richness and evenness. Untreated cancer patients had significantly lower blood TCR diversity than age-matched healthy donors.

The template was genomic DNA from peripheral blood, not RNA. Rearranged V-D-J TRB sequences were amplified with a mixed TRB-A/B primer pool. TCRdb used MiXCR to reprocess the multiplex PCR reads, holding one entry per CDR3 protein. Of 15,000 to 20,000 distinct CDR3 sequences in the sample, roughly 35% were seen once. Looked up from germline, CDR1 is SGHRS and CDR2 is YFSETQ. Trimming removed 6 bases at V and 1 base at J, with 4 bases between. The CDR3 extends over 12 amino acids. This clonotype was found a few times. Its antigen is not identified. The sequenced sample consisted of blood. This chain connects TRBV5-1 to TRBJ2-2; no firm D call. The clonotype originates from a human donor with a solid tumor. In nucleotides, the CDR3 is TGCGCCAGCACTGAGAACACCGGGGAGCTGTTTTTT. This codes for CASTENTGELFF. The variable domain in full, completed from reference TRBV5-1 and TRBJ2-2, reads KAGVTQTPRYLIKTRGQQVTLSCSPISGHRSVSWYQQTPGQGLQFLFEYFSETQRNKGNFPGRFSGRQFSNSRSEMNVSTLELGDSALYLCASTENTGELFFGEGSRLTVL.